This T cell receptor (beta chain) was captured by sequencing in a study of technical replicates of blood from a handful of donors. The repertoire was sequenced with immunoSEQ multiplex PCR; TCRdb's copy has only in-frame clones and lacks some. The sample yields about 93,000 clones, around 95% seen once. The CDR3 runs to 13 residues. V was clipped by 7 bases and J by 1 base, with 12 bases between them. CDR1 and CDR2 (germline): SQVTM, ANQGSEA. The material sequenced was T cells isolated from PBMCs. The chain couples TRBV29-1 to TRBJ2-3; D might be TRBD1 (5 bases). The receptor was derived from a human donor in good health. CDR3 nucleotides: TGCAGCGGCGCAGGACACCGCACAGATACGCAGTATTTT. Protein: CSGAGHRTDTQYF.